This is a list of T cell receptor beta chains from one sample in a study of control samples from healthy donors and cancer patients. The assay was immunoSEQ multiplex PCR, and TCRdb's table has in-frame clones only and misses some. The table records 98,000 or so clones, about 80% of them present only once. The sample was blood. The receptors derive from a man aged 18 to 29 in good health. Both conserved end residues are part of each CDR3. A D gene is named only where the DNA matches it firmly. Rows give clone size only sometimes, using once, few, many, or a class for an expanded clone.

.	few	TRBJ1-2	TRBV5-1	CASSFGVNSPNYGYTF	TGCGCCAGCAGCTTCGGAGTCAACTCTCCTAACTATGGCTACACCTTC
TRBD2	.	TRBJ2-3	TRBV13	CASSSRLAATTDTQYF	TGTGCCAGCAGCTCACGACTAGCGGCAACCACAGATACGCAGTATTTT
TRBD2	.	TRBJ2-3	TRBV2	CANSGGDEDTQYF	TGTGCTAATTCCGGGGGGGATGAAGATACGCAGTATTTT
.	.	TRBJ1-4	TRBV4-2	CASSPRQDGRGEKLFF	TGTGCCAGCAGCCCCCGACAGGATGGGAGGGGTGAAAAACTGTTTTTT
.	.	TRBJ1-2	TRBV15	CATSRDGANYGYTF	TGTGCCACCAGCAGAGATGGAGCTAACTATGGCTACACCTTC
.	few	TRBJ2-3	TRBV6-1	CASSEAGTAGNTQYF	TGTGCCAGCAGTGAAGCGGGGACTGCGGGGAATACGCAGTATTTT
.	.	TRBJ1-4	TRBV29-1	CSVGMGREKLFF	TGCAGCGTTGGAATGGGAAGAGAAAAACTGTTTTTT
.	.	TRBJ2-5	TRBV5-4	CASSLEGTQYF	TGTGCCAGCAGCTTGGAAGGGACCCAGTACTTC
.	once	TRBJ2-3	TRBV9	CASSPIGNTDTQYF	TGTGCCAGCAGCCCCATCGGAAACACAGATACGCAGTATTTT
.	.	TRBJ1-1	TRBV6-1	CASSEAPHADKAFF	TGTGCCAGCAGTGAAGCGCCCCACGCCGATAAAGCTTTCTTT
.	.	TRBJ1-1	TRBV30	CAWSVQSNTEAFF	TGTGCCTGGAGTGTACAATCTAACACTGAAGCTTTCTTT
.	.	TRBJ1-5	TRBV6-6	CASSYSREGSNQPQHF	TGTGCCAGCAGTTACTCAAGAGAGGGGAGCAATCAGCCCCAGCATTTT
.	.	TRBJ1-2	TRBV20-1	CSASGGRASSNYGYTF	TGCAGTGCTAGTGGGGGCAGGGCCTCTTCCAACTATGGCTACACCTTC
.	.	TRBJ1-1	TRBV6-5	CASSYSGGGRTEAFF	TGTGCCAGCAGTTACTCGGGCGGGGGGCGGACTGAAGCTTTCTTT
.	.	TRBJ2-1	TRBV5-6	CASRSGGAGYNEQFF	TGTGCCAGCAGATCGGGTGGGGCCGGCTACAATGAGCAGTTCTTC
.	.	TRBJ2-1	TRBV7-2	CASSLARIAEQFF	TGTGCCAGCAGCTTAGCGCGGATAGCCGAGCAGTTCTTC
.	.	TRBJ2-4	TRBV4-2	CASSQVGDTQNIQYF	TGTGCCAGCAGCCAAGTTGGGGACACCCAAAACATTCAGTACTTC
TRBD1	.	TRBJ2-6	TRBV6-2/TRBV6-3	CASSPGQGVTGANVLTF	TGTGCCAGCAGCCCTGGACAGGGGGTTACTGGGGCCAACGTCCTGACTTTC
.	.	TRBJ1-5	TRBV5-1	CASSLTGGKEQPQHF	TGCGCCAGCAGCTTGACCGGGGGGAAGGAGCAGCCCCAGCATTTT
.	.	TRBJ1-3	TRBV6-1	CASSEVEETGNTIYF	TGTGCCAGCAGTGAAGTGGAAGAGACTGGAAACACCATATATTTT
.	.	TRBJ2-5	TRBV27	CASSGGPGETQYF	TGTGCCAGCAGTGGTGGGCCCGGGGAGACCCAGTACTTC
.	.	TRBJ2-1	TRBV27	CASTRGRSYNEQFF	TGTGCCAGCACCCGGGGCAGATCCTACAATGAGCAGTTCTTC
TRBD2	.	TRBJ2-5	TRBV7-2	CASSLTSGGGSQETQYF	TGTGCCAGCAGCTTAACTAGCGGGGGGGGATCCCAAGAGACCCAGTACTTC
TRBD1	once	TRBJ2-7	TRBV7-9	CASSSYRGIYEQYF	TGTGCCAGCAGCTCCTACAGGGGAATATACGAGCAGTACTTC
.	.	TRBJ2-7	TRBV4-1	CASSQVFGAYEQYF	TGCGCCAGCAGCCAAGTTTTTGGAGCCTACGAGCAGTACTTC
.	.	TRBJ2-3	TRBV12-3/TRBV12-4	CASSLHRTDTQYF	TGTGCCAGCAGTTTACACAGGACAGATACGCAGTATTTT
.	.	TRBJ1-2	TRBV5-1	CASSLDGGTPGGYTF	TGCGCCAGCAGCTTGGATGGGGGGACCCCAGGAGGCTACACCTTC
.	few	TRBJ2-1	TRBV2	CASSLAGAPQFF	TGTGCCAGCAGTCTGGCAGGGGCTCCCCAGTTCTTC
.	.	TRBJ2-2	TRBV24-1	CATFGLGTTNTGELFF	TGTGCCACCTTCGGTCTCGGCACAACGAACACCGGGGAGCTGTTTTTT
.	.	TRBJ2-1	TRBV7-2	CASSPGLIFDEQFF	TGTGCCAGCAGCCCCGGACTGATCTTTGATGAGCAGTTCTTC
.	.	TRBJ1-1	TRBV7-2	CASSSVLGISEAFF	TGTGCCAGCAGCTCCGTCCTCGGTATCTCTGAAGCTTTCTTT
.	.	TRBJ1-1	TRBV5-4	CASSLQGGGTEAFF	TGTGCCAGCAGCTTACAGGGTGGAGGCACTGAAGCTTTCTTT
TRBD1	.	TRBJ2-7	TRBV9	CASSVGTGWGLTEQYF	TGTGCCAGCAGCGTAGGGACAGGGTGGGGTTTAACCGAGCAGTACTTC